One sample yielded the 20 T cell receptor beta chains listed below, sequenced in a study of Tregs in tolerant kidney transplant recipients. The table came from immunoSEQ multiplex PCR; TCRdb's copy has only in-frame clones and leaves some out. The sample contains some 68,000 clones, roughly 84% of which appear only once. Sequencing input: CD4+ T cells from blood. These TCRs come from a human donor in good health.

The rearrangement joins TRBV7-2 to TRBJ1-2, with 10 positions matching TRBD1. The V gene end was trimmed by 1 base and the J gene end by 8 bases; junction bases not matched to a gene: 7. The CDR3 runs 15 residues. Germline CDR1 and CDR2: SGHTA and FQGNSA. Written as DNA, the CDR3 is TGTGCCAGCAGCTTAGGAGGGACAGGGGTGTGGGGCTACACCTTC. Protein sequence: CASSLGGTGVWGYTF.

The V and J genes are TRBV6-1 and TRBJ1-5; the D is unclear. Germline V gene lookup returns CDR1 MNHNS and CDR2 SASEGT. V was shortened by 6 bases and J by 0 bases, with 6 bases between the two germline ends. The CDR3 is made up of 13 amino acids. CDR3 DNA: TGTGCCAGCAGGGTCAGTAGCAATCAGCCCCAGCATTTT. Translating gives CASRVSSNQPQHF.

The rearrangement links TRBV11-2 to TRBJ2-3; TRBD2 agrees at 8 bases. Germline CDR1 SGHAT, CDR2 FQNNGV. The CDR3 has 14 residues. With V trimmed by 8 bases and J by 0 bases, 4 bases remained unmatched. The CDR3 DNA is TGTGCCAGCCATGCGGGGGGCAGCACAGATACGCAGTATTTT. Amino acid sequence: CASHAGGSTDTQYF.

This clone has just a few counts. The rearrangement uses TRBV2 and TRBJ2-3; D perhaps matches TRBD1 (6 bases). CDR1 SNHLY and CDR2 FYNNEI come from the germline V gene. Trimming pared 4 bases from V and 2 bases from J, leaving 10 bases between. This CDR3 is built from 14 residues. Here the CDR3 DNA reads TGTGCCAGCAGTGGGGGGCTCATCACAGATACGCAGTATTTT. As protein: CASSGGLITDTQYF. Full variable domain (remainder filled in from reference TRBV2 and TRBJ2-3): EPEVTQTPSHQVTQMGQEVILRCVPISNHLYFYWYRQILGQKVEFLVSFYNNEISEKSEIFDDQFSVERPDGSNFTLKIRSTKLEDSAMYFCASSGGLITDTQYFGPGTRLTVL.

This chain links TRBV7-2 with TRBJ2-1, with 7 bases matching TRBD1. V was clipped by 6 bases and J by 6 bases; unmatched bases: 5. There are 13 residues in the CDR3. Germline V gives CDR1 SGHTA, CDR2 FQGNSA. The CDR3 coding sequence is TGTGCCAGCAGACGGACAGGTTTCAATGAGCAGTTCTTC. It encodes CASRRTGFNEQFF.

The rearrangement joins TRBV6-1 to TRBJ2-6; D unresolved. This CDR3 is 18 amino acids long. V shed 2 bases and J shed 4 bases, with 18 bases lying between them. Germline V gene sequence: CDR1 MNHNS, CDR2 SASEGT. Here the CDR3 reads CASSEKFLWSPGANVLTF. The DNA for the CDR3 is TGTGCCAGCAGTGAAAAATTTTTGTGGAGCCCCGGGGCCAACGTCCTGACTTTC.

The chain is built from TRBV6-6 and TRBJ1-6, with D tentatively TRBD1 (6 bases). Trimming shortened V by 2 bases and J by 9 bases, and 14 bases separated the two germline ends. Germline V gene lookup returns CDR1 MNHNY and CDR2 SVGAGI (reference sequence). The CDR3 length is 15 residues. CDR3 sequence: CASSYQVGTLSPLHF. CDR3 coding DNA: TGTGCCAGCAGTTACCAAGTAGGGACACTTTCACCCCTCCACTTT.

The J gene is TRBJ1-4, the V gene TRBV12-2; the D call in the table, TRBD1, was not verified against the DNA. TRBV12-2 is a recognized pseudogene. CDR3 size: 16 residues. Here the CDR3 reads CASRLAGQGFNEKLFF. The CDR3 DNA sequence: TGTGCAAGTCGCTTAGCGGGACAGGGGTTTAATGAAAAACTGTTTTTT.

The chain joins TRBV14 to TRBJ2-3; TRBD1 is a possible D gene (5 bases). The germline V and J ends were trimmed by 4 bases and 1 base, with 15 bases remaining between them. The germline V gene has CDR1 SGHDN and CDR2 FVKESK. CDR3 length: 16 residues. The CDR3 is CASSLPGILGTDTQYF. The CDR3 coding sequence is TGTGCCAGCAGCCTTCCAGGGATCCTAGGCACAGATACGCAGTATTTT.

Turning to this clone: Different DNA sequences within this sample yield the same CDR3. This chain connects TRBV7-7 to TRBJ2-2; the D gene is possibly TRBD2 (5 bases). This CDR3 is built from 13 residues. V shed 1 base and J shed 7 bases, with 7 bases lying between them. Germline-derived CDR1 and CDR2 are SSHAT and FNYEAQ (reference sequence). The CDR3 region is CASSLGGGGELFF. CDR3 nucleotide sequence: TGTGCCAGCAGCTTAGGTGGAGGCGGGGAGCTGTTTTTT.

J is TRBJ2-1 and V is TRBV6-4, with D possibly being TRBD1 (6 bases). The V gene lost 5 bases and the J gene lost 8 bases, with 19 bases spanning the gap. CDR1 and CDR2 (germline): MRHNA, SNTAGT. The CDR3 length is 15 residues. CDR3 sequence: CASSRAAGDVYEQFF. The CDR3 DNA reads TGTGCCAGCAGTAGGGCGGCAGGGGACGTCTATGAGCAGTTCTTC.

This chain joins TRBV19 and TRBJ2-2, with D perhaps matching TRBD1 or TRBD2 (5 bases each). The CDR3 has 15 residues. V lost 7 bases and J lost 3, with 15 bases in between. In germline, CDR1 is LNHDA, CDR2 SQIVND (reference sequence). The CDR3 DNA reads TGTGCCAGTAATTCCAGGGCTAGCTACACCGGGGAGCTGTTTTTT. Encoded protein: CASNSRASYTGELFF.

V and J are TRBV14 and TRBJ1-1; D gene ambiguous. Germline V CDR1 and CDR2: SGHDN, FVKESK. Trimming took 0 bases from V and 0 from J, leaving 2 bases between them. CDR3 length: 13 amino acids. The CDR3: CASSQDLNTEAFF. The CDR3 nucleotides read TGTGCCAGCAGCCAAGACCTGAACACTGAAGCTTTCTTT.

This chain connects TRBV19 to TRBJ2-7; a weak D match, TRBD2 (5 bases). Looked up from germline, CDR1 is LNHDA and CDR2 is SQIVND (reference sequence). V was cut by 1 base and J by 3 bases, with 16 bases left in between. This CDR3 region has 16 residues. CDR3 loop: CASSIAGPPGNYEQYF. In DNA form, the CDR3 reads TGTGCCAGTAGTATAGCTGGCCCTCCGGGGAACTACGAGCAGTACTTC.

The CDR3 region has the DNA TGTGCCATCAGCACGACAGCGTCGTCCTCCTACGAGCAGTACTTC. It is translated as CAISTTASSSYEQYF. The rearrangement uses TRBV10-3 and TRBJ2-7; perhaps TRBD1 as D (5 bases). There are 15 residues in the CDR3. Germline V gene sequence: CDR1 ENHRY, CDR2 SYGVKD. Trimming shortened V by 6 bases and J by 0 bases, and 15 bases separated the two germline ends.

The chain links TRBV11-2 to TRBJ1-2; a weak D match, TRBD1 (5 bases). Germline-derived CDR1 and CDR2 are SGHAT and FQNNGV. The CDR3 is made up of 16 amino acids. The V end lost 4 bases, the J end lost 3 bases, and 18 bases lay between the germline ends. The CDR3 reads CASSSLGDRGDYGYTF. The CDR3, as DNA: TGTGCCAGCAGCTCATTAGGTGACAGAGGGGACTATGGCTACACCTTC.

This chain uses TRBV2 with TRBJ2-2, with 8 bases fitting TRBD2. The CDR3 sequence is 16 residues long. J lost 8 bases, V lost 11 bases, and 19 bases had no gene match. CDR1 SNHLY and CDR2 FYNNEI come from the germline V gene. In nucleotides, the CDR3 is TGTGCCGTGGGGCAAGGAGCGGGGGCACTCTCTGGGGAGCTGTTTTTT. This encodes CAVGQGAGALSGELFF. The variable domain in full, completed from reference TRBV2 and TRBJ2-2, reads EPEVTQTPSHQVTQMGQEVILRCVPISNHLYFYWYRQILGQKVEFLVSFYNNEISEKSEIFDDQFSVERPDGSNFTLKIRSTKLEDSAMYFCAVGQGAGALSGELFFGEGSRLTVL.

This rearrangement joins TRBV7-2 to TRBJ2-1; possibly TRBD2 for D (6 bases). Germline CDR1 and CDR2: SGHTA and FQGNSA. The CDR3 is made up of 14 amino acids. V was trimmed by 5 bases and J by 8 bases, leaving 16 bases between them. The CDR3 loop is CASSPGSGWHEQFF. DNA for the CDR3: TGTGCCAGCAGCCCCGGGAGCGGGTGGCATGAGCAGTTCTTC.

The DNA of the CDR3 is TGTGCCAGCAGCAGCGGAGGGACAGGGGGCCTGAACACTGAAGCTTTCTTT. Amino acid sequence: CASSSGGTGGLNTEAFF. V is TRBV5-4 and J is TRBJ1-1; the match to TRBD1 covers 12 bases. The CDR3 sequence is 17 residues long. The V and J ends lost 4 bases and 0 bases, in that order; junction bases with no gene match: 7. Per the germline V gene, CDR1 is SGHNT and CDR2 is YYREEE (reference sequence).

The chain recombines TRBV4-3 with TRBJ1-6, with 9 nucleotides matching TRBD1. Germline V gene data show CDR1 as LGHNA and CDR2 as YSLEER. V shed 1 base, J shed 7 bases, and the junction held 14 bases outside the gene matches. The CDR3 has 19 amino acids. The chain's CDR3 is CASSQASGTGHKGNSPLHF. As DNA, the CDR3 is TGCGCCAGCAGCCAAGCATCCGGGACAGGGCATAAGGGAAATTCACCCCTCCACTTT.